The next 11 T cell receptor beta chains were all read from a single sample in a study of T cells in Graves' hyperthyroidism and ophthalmopathy. TCR beta CDR3 region amplification was performed from RNA transcripts. The TCR CDR3 was amplified in a first-round RT-PCR using the HTBI primer set. TCRdb used MiXCR to reprocess the multiplex PCR reads, holding one entry per CDR3 protein. This table holds some 340,000 distinct CDR3 sequences, roughly 15% found once. The sample consisted of blood. All receptors come from a middle-aged woman with Graves' ophthalmopathy.

This clonotype was recorded at least ten times. The V call is TRBV29-1, the J call TRBJ2-1; D unresolved. CDR1 is SQVTM and CDR2 is ANQGSEA in the germline V gene. The CDR3 sequence is 11 residues long. CDR3 sequence (DNA): TGCACCGTGAGGATGTACAATGAGCAGTTCTTC. This gives the protein CTVRMYNEQFF.

This clonotype was seen many times. The J gene is TRBJ1-2, the V gene TRBV24-1; no firm D call. This CDR3 spans 11 amino acids. V was trimmed by 4 bases and J by 8 bases, leaving 7 bases between them. The germline gives CDR1 KGHDR, CDR2 SFDVKD. DNA of the CDR3: TGTGCCACCAGTGACAATACCGGCTACACCTTC. Encoded protein: CATSDNTGYTF.

The genes are TRBV30 and TRBJ1-5, with a possible D match to TRBD1 (5 bases). The CDR3 length is 13 residues. V was pared by 5 bases and J by 7 bases, with 15 bases between. The germline V gene has CDR1 GTSNPN and CDR2 SVGIG (reference sequence). DNA of the CDR3: TGTGCCTGGTGCGCCGGTCGGGGCCAGCCCCAGCATTTT. It specifies CAWCAGRGQPQHF.

This clonotype came up a few times. CDR3 amino acids: CASTQGGAGSNYGYTF. The DNA of the CDR3 is TGTGCCAGCACCCAGGGTGGGGCAGGGAGTAACTATGGCTACACCTTC. The chain joins TRBV7-9 to TRBJ1-2, with a possible D match to TRBD1 (5 bases). Germline loops: CDR1 SEHNR, CDR2 FQNEAQ (reference sequence). V was clipped by 7 bases and J by 1 base, with 19 bases between them. CDR3 length equals 16 residues.

This clonotype was detected many times. The chain couples TRBV6-1 to TRBJ1-2, with 8 bases matching TRBD1. Germline V gene lookup returns CDR1 MNHNS and CDR2 SASEGT. CDR3 size: 14 residues. V gave up 5 bases and J gave up 11 bases; unmatched junction bases: 13. Here the CDR3 DNA reads TGTGCCAGCAGTCCTCCTCTGACCGGGACAGGATACACCTTC. Translation: CASSPPLTGTGYTF.

In the case of this clonotype: This may be a read error, as it is one base from a much larger clone. The V call is TRBV7-2, the J call TRBJ2-5; unclear D gene. Trimming stripped 1 base from V and 0 bases from J, with 9 bases between. The CDR3 sequence is 15 residues long. Germline V gene lookup returns CDR1 SGHTA and CDR2 FQGNSA. The CDR3 loop is CASSLGLRYQETQYF. The CDR3 DNA follows: TGTGCCAGCAGCTTAGGCCTCAGGTACCAAGAGACCCAGTACTTC.

This clonotype has a handful of counts. This may stem from a read error, because a much larger clone lies one nucleotide away. The chain carries TRBV28 and TRBJ2-1, with D possibly being TRBD2 (6 bases). Germline CDR1 MDHEN, CDR2 SYDVKM. This CDR3 has 15 amino acids. V was pared by 8 bases and J by 8 bases, with 22 bases between. DNA for the CDR3: TGTGCCAGCCTCTTTTACGAGAGAGGGGAGGATGAGCAGTTCTTC. Its protein is CASLFYERGEDEQFF. Full variable domain (missing parts from reference TRBV28 and TRBJ2-1): DVKVTQSSRYLVKRTGEKVFLECVQDMDHENMFWYRQDPGLGLRLIYFSYDVKMKEKGDIPEGYSVSREKKERFSLILESASTNQTSMYLCASLFYERGEDEQFFGPGTRLTVL.

The chain recombines TRBV4-2 with TRBJ2-1, with D hard to call. V was cut by 0 bases and J by 5 bases, with 17 bases left in between. The CDR3 covers 17 residues. Germline assignment: CDR1 LGHNA and CDR2 YNFKEQ. CDR3 coding DNA: TGTGCCAGCAGCCAAGATGTGGCCATCCTTACTAACAATGAGCAGTTCTTC. Protein product: CASSQDVAILTNNEQFF.

The table lists this clonotype with a few counts. The chain uses TRBV7-9 and TRBJ2-1, with TRBD1 matching over 8 bases. Per the germline V gene, CDR1 is SEHNR and CDR2 is FQNEAQ (reference sequence). V shed 5 bases and J 0 bases; nucleotides not matched to a gene: 15. The CDR3 is made up of 19 amino acids. The CDR3 loop reads CASSTDRDRSPSSYNEQFF. The CDR3 DNA is TGTGCCAGCAGCACCGACCGGGACAGGTCTCCCAGCTCCTACAATGAGCAGTTCTTC.

This clonotype was observed at least ten times. The gene calls are TRBV12-5 and TRBJ2-3; no clear D gene. CDR3 length: 14 amino acids. V was pared by 1 base and J by 3 bases, with 8 bases between. Germline V gives CDR1 LGHNT, CDR2 FRNRAP. DNA for the CDR3: TGTGCTAGTGGTTTGGGGTTCCAGACAGATACGCAGTATTTT. It translates to CASGLGFQTDTQYF.

This clonotype was seen at least ten times. The DNA for the CDR3 is TGTGCCAGCAGCTTAGAGGGACAGGGCAATCTCCCCACAGATACGCAGTATTTT. Amino acid sequence: CASSLEGQGNLPTDTQYF. The chain is built from TRBV7-6 and TRBJ2-3; 9 bases are a match to TRBD1. CDR3 length: 18 amino acids. V shed 1 base and J 2 bases; nucleotides not matched to a gene: 10. Germline values: CDR1 SGHVS, CDR2 FNYEAQ. Using reference TRBV7-6 and TRBJ2-3 for the parts outside the CDR3, the full variable domain is GAGVSQSPRYKVTKRGQDVALRCDPISGHVSLYWYRQALGQGPEFLTYFNYEAQQDKSGLPNDRFSAERPEGSISTLTIQRTEQRDSAMYRCASSLEGQGNLPTDTQYFGPGTRLTVL.